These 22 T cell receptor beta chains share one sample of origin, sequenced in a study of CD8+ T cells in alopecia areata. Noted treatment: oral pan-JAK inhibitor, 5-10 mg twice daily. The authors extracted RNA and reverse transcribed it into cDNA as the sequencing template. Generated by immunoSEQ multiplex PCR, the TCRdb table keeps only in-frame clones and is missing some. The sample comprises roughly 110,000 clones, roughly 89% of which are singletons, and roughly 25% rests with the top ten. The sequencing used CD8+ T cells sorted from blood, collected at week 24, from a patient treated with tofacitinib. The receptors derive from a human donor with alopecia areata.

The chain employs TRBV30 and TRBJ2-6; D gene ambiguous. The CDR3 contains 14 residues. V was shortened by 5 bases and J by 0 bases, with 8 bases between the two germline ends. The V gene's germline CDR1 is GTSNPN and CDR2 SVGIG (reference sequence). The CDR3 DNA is TGTGCCTGGGGAAACACCTCTGGGGCCAACGTCCTGACTTTC. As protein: CAWGNTSGANVLTF. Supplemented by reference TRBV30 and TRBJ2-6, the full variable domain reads SQTIHQWPATLVQPVGSPLSLECTVEGTSNPNLYWYRQAAGRGLQLLFYSVGIGQISSEVPQNLSASRPQDRQFILSSKKLLLSDSGFYLCAWGNTSGANVLTFGAGSRLTVL.

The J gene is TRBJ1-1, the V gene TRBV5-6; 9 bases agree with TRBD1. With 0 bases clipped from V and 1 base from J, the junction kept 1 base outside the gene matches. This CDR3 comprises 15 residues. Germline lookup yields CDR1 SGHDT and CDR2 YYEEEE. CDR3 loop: CASSLAQGANTEAFF. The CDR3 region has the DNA TGTGCCAGCAGCTTGGCACAGGGGGCGAACACTGAAGCTTTCTTT.

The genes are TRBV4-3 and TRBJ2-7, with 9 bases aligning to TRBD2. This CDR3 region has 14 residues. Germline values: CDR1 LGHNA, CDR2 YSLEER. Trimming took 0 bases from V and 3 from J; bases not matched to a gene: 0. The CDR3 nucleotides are TGCGCCAGCAGCCAAGAGCGGGGGGGCTACGAGCAGTACTTC. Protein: CASSQERGGYEQYF.

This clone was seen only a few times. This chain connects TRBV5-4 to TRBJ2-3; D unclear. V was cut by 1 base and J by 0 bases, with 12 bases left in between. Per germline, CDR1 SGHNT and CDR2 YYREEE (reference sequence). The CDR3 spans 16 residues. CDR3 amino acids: CASSLKSPSSTDTQYF. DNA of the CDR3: TGTGCCAGCAGCTTGAAAAGCCCGTCTAGCACAGATACGCAGTATTTT.

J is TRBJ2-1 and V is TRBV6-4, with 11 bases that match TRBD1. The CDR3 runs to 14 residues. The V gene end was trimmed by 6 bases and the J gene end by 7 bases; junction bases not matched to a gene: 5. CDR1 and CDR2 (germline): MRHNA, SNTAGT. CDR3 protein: CASSRDRGGNEQFF. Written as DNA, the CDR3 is TGTGCCAGCAGCCGGGACAGGGGGGGAAATGAGCAGTTCTTC.

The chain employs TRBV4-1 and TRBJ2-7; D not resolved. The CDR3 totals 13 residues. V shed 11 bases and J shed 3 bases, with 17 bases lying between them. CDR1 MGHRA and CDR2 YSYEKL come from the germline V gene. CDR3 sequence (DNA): TGCGCCTCCTCCTCGTGGCCAGGCTACGAGCAGTACTTC. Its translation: CASSSWPGYEQYF.

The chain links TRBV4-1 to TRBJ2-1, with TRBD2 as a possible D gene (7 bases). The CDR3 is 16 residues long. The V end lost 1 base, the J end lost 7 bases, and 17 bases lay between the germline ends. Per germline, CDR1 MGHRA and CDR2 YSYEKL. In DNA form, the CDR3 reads TGCGCCAGCAGCCAAGTAGGGGGGGCTAGCAGGAATGAGCAGTTCTTC. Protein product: CASSQVGGASRNEQFF.

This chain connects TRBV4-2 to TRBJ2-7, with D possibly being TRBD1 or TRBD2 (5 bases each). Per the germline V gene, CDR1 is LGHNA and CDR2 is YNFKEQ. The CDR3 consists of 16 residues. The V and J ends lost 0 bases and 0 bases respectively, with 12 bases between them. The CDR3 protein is CASSQDSYGASYEQYF. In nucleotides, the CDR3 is TGTGCCAGCAGCCAAGATTCGTACGGGGCCTCCTACGAGCAGTACTTC.

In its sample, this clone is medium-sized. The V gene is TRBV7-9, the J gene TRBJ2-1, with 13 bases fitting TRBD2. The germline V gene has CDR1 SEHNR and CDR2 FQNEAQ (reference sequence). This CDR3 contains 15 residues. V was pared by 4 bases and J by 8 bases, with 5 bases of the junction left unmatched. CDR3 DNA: TGTGCCAGCAGCTCACAACTAGCGGGGGGGCATGAGCAGTTCTTC. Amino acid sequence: CASSSQLAGGHEQFF.

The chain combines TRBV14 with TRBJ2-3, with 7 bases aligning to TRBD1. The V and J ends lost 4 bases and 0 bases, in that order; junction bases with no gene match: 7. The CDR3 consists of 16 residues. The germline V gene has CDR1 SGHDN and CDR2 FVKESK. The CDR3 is CASSPGTASSTDTQYF. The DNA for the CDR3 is TGTGCCAGCAGCCCGGGGACAGCCTCTAGCACAGATACGCAGTATTTT. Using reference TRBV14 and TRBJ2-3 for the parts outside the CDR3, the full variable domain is EAGVTQFPSHSVIEKGQTVTLRCDPISGHDNLYWYRRVMGKEIKFLLHFVKESKQDESGMPNNRFLAERTGGTYSTLKVQPAELEDSGVYFCASSPGTASSTDTQYFGPGTRLTVL.

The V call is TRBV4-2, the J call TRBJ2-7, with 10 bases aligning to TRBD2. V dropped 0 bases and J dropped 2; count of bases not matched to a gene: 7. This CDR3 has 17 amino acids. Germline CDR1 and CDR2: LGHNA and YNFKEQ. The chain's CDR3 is CASSQEWSGGAAYEQYF. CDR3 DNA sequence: TGTGCCAGCAGCCAAGAGTGGAGCGGGGGGGCCGCCTACGAGCAGTACTTC.

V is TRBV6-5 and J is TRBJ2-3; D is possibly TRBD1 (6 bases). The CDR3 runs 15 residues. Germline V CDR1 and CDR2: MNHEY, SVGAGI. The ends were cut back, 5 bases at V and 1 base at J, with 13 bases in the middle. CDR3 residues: CASSPQGFGTDTQYF. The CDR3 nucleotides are TGTGCCAGCAGTCCCCAGGGGTTTGGCACAGATACGCAGTATTTT.

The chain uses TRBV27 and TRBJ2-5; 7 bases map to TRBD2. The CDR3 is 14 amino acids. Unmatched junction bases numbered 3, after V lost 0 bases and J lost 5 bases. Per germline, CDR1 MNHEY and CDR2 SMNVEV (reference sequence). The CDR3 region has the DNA TGTGCCAGCAGTTTATCATTCGGGGGGGAGACCCAGTACTTC. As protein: CASSLSFGGETQYF.

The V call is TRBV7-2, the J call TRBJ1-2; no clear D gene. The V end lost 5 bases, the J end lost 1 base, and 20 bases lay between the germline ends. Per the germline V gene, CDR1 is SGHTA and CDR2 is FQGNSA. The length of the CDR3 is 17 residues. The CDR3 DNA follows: TGTGCCAGCAGCGAAATGGGAGGTGGATATTTTAACTATGGCTACACCTTC. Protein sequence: CASSEMGGGYFNYGYTF.

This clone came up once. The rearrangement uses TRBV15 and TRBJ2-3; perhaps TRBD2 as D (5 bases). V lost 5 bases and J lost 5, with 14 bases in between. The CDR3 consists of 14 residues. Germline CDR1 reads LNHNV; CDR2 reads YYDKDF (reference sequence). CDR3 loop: CATSDGLMGDTQYF. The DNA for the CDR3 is TGTGCCACCAGCGACGGACTTATGGGAGATACGCAGTATTTT.

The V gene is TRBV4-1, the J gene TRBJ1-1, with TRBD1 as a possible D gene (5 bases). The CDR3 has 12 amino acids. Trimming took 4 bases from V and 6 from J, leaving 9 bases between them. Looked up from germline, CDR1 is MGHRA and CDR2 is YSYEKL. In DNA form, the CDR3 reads TGCGCCAGCAGCCCCTGGGGCTCTGAAGCTTTCTTT. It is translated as CASSPWGSEAFF.

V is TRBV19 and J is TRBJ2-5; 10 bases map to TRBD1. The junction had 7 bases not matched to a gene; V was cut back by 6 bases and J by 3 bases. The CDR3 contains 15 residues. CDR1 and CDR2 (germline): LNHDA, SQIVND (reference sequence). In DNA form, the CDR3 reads TGTGCCAGTAGCTCCCCCGGGACAGGGGAAGAGACCCAGTACTTC. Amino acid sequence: CASSSPGTGEETQYF.

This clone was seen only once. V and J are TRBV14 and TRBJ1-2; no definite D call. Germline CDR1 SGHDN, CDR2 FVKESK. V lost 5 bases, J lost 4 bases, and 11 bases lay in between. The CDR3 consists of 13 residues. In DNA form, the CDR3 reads TGTGCCAGCAGCGTTTCGGAGAGCTATGGCTACACCTTC. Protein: CASSVSESYGYTF.

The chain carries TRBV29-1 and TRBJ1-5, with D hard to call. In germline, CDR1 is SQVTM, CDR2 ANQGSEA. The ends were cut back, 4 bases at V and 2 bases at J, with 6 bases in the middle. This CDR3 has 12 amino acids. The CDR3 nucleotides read TGCAGCGTTGGCTGTTGCAATCAGCCCCAGCATTTT. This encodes CSVGCCNQPQHF. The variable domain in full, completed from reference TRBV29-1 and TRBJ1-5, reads SAVISQKPSRDICQRGTSLTIQCQVDSQVTMMFWYRQQPGQSLTLIATANQGSEATYESGFVIDKFPISRPNLTFSTLTVSNMSPEDSSIYLCSVGCCNQPQHFGDGTRLSIL.

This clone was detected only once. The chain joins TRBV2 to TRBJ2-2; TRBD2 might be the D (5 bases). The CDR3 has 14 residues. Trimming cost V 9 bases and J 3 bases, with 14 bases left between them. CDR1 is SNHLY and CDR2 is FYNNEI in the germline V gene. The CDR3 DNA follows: TGTGCCAGTGCCTACCTGCGGGACACCGGGGAGCTGTTTTTT. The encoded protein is CASAYLRDTGELFF.

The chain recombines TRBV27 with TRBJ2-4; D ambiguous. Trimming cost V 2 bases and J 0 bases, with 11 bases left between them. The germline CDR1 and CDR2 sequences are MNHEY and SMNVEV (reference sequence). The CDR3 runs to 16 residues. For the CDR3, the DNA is TGTGCCAGCAGTTTACGGAGCCAGCTAGCCAAAAACATTCAGTACTTC. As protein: CASSLRSQLAKNIQYF.

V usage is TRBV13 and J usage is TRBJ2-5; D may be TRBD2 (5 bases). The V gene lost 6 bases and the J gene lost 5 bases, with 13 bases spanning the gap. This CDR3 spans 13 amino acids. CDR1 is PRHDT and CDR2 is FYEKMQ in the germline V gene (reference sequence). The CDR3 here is CASSSDSIETQYF. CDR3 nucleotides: TGTGCCAGCAGTTCGGACTCCATCGAGACCCAGTACTTC.